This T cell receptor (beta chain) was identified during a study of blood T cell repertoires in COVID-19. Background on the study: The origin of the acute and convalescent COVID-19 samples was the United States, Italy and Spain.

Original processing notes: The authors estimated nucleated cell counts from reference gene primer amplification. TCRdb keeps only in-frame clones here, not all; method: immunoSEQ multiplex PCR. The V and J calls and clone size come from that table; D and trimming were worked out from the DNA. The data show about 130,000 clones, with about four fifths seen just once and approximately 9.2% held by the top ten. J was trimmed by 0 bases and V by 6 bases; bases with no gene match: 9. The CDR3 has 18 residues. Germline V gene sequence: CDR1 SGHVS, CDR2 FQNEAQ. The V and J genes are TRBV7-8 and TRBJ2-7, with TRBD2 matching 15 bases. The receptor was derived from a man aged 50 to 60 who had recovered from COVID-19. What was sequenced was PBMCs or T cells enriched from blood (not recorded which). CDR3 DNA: TGTGCCAGCAGTCGTGGGACTAGCGGGGGGCACAGCTCCTACGAGCAGTACTTC. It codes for CASSRGTSGGHSSYEQYF.